Following are 30 T cell receptor beta chains from one sample sequenced in a study of T cells in Graves' hyperthyroidism and ophthalmopathy. Template material for amplifying TCR beta CDR3 regions consisted of RNA transcripts. The HTBI primer set was used in a first-round RT-PCR of the TCR CDR3. TCRdb called the multiplex PCR reads again in MiXCR, with one record for every CDR3 protein. The repertoire includes under 350,000 distinct CDR3 sequences, 17% of them detected once, and just over 55% sits in the top ten. Sequenced input: blood. These receptors came from a woman aged 55-70 years with Graves' ophthalmopathy.

The chain joins TRBV5-1 to TRBJ2-5; 9 bases align to TRBD2. The CDR3 sequence is 16 residues long. Trimming cost V 0 bases and J 2 bases; bases outside gene matches: 5. Looked up from germline, CDR1 is SGHRS and CDR2 is YFSETQ. The CDR3 region is CASSLVASGKQETQYF. The CDR3 region has the DNA TGCGCCAGCAGCTTGGTGGCTAGCGGGAAACAAGAGACCCAGTACTTC.

This clonotype has at least ten counts. This chain joins TRBV30 and TRBJ2-3; no clear D gene. Germline lookup yields CDR1 GTSNPN and CDR2 SVGIG (reference sequence). Trimming pared 1 base from V and 2 bases from J, leaving 10 bases between. The CDR3 length is 14 residues. In DNA, the CDR3 is TGTGCCTGGAGTGACGGCCAGTTCACAGATACGCAGTATTTT. Translation gives CAWSDGQFTDTQYF.

V gene TRBV18 combines with J gene TRBJ1-2, with D unresolved. CDR3 length: 16 residues. Germline values: CDR1 KGHSH, CDR2 LQKENI. Trimming shortened V by 1 base and J by 4 bases, and 16 bases separated the two germline ends. The CDR3 DNA reads as TGTGCCAGCTCACCACAAGAACAGCCAACTACCTATGGCTACACCTTC. Translating it yields CASSPQEQPTTYGYTF. The entire variable domain, with the rest obtained from reference TRBV18 and TRBJ1-2, is as follows: NAGVMQNPRHLVRRRGQEARLRCSPMKGHSHVYWYRQLPEEGLKFMVYLQKENIIDESGMPKERFSAEFPKEGPSILRIQQVVRGDSAAYFCASSPQEQPTTYGYTFGSGTRLTVV.

Many counts were recorded for this clonotype. The chain has TRBV6-1 and TRBJ1-2, with TRBD1 as a possible D gene (5 bases). Germline CDR1 MNHNS, CDR2 SASEGT. There are 15 residues in the CDR3. Trimming stripped 7 bases from V and 4 bases from J, with 19 bases between. CDR3 nucleotide sequence: TGTGCCAGCAAGACGACAGCGTCGGCGACCTATGGCTACACCTTC. It specifies CASKTTASATYGYTF.

This clonotype showed up many times. This chain uses TRBV5-8 with TRBJ2-5; 8 bases are a match to TRBD2. Looked up from germline, CDR1 is SGHTS and CDR2 is YDEGEE. Losses at the gene ends were 4 bases for V and 5 bases for J; bases not matched to a gene: 10. The CDR3 is 15 residues long. The CDR3 DNA sequence: TGTGCCAGCAGCCTCCCAGGGACGGGAGGGGAGACCCAGTACTTC. Protein: CASSLPGTGGETQYF. The entire variable domain, with the rest obtained from reference TRBV5-8 and TRBJ2-5, is as follows: EAGVTQSPTHLIKTRGQQATLRCSPISGHTSVYWYQQALGLGLQFLLWYDEGEERNRGNFPPRFSGRQFPNYSSELNVNALELEDSALYLCASSLPGTGGETQYFGPGTRLLVL.

The chain uses TRBV20-1 and TRBJ2-7, with 11 bases that match TRBD2. After removal of 3 bases from V and 6 bases from J, the junction contained 4 bases not matched to a gene. Per germline, CDR1 DFQATT and CDR2 SNEGSKA (reference sequence). CDR3 length: 13 amino acids. The CDR3 DNA sequence: TGCAGTGCTAGGATCCTAGCGGGAGGCGAGCAGTACTTC. It yields the protein CSARILAGGEQYF.

This chain links TRBV5-5 with TRBJ1-5; no definite D call. CDR1 and CDR2 from the germline V gene are SGHKS and YYEKEE (reference sequence). CDR3 length equals 17 residues. The germline V and J ends were trimmed by 0 bases and 3 bases, with 16 bases remaining between them. The CDR3 sequence is CASSLGGSREINQPQHF. CDR3 in DNA: TGTGCCAGCAGCTTGGGAGGCAGTAGGGAAATCAATCAGCCCCAGCATTTT.

The chain links TRBV20-1 to TRBJ1-6; D is uncertain. The CDR3 consists of 16 residues. V lost 0 bases and J lost 6, with 15 bases in between. Germline assignment: CDR1 DFQATT and CDR2 SNEGSKA (reference sequence). The CDR3, as DNA: TGCAGTGCTAGAGATTATAAGGGAGACTCTAATTCACCCCTCCACTTT. It encodes CSARDYKGDSNSPLHF.

The table lists this clonotype with many counts. The chain is built from TRBV29-1 and TRBJ2-6; possible D gene TRBD2, 6 bases. This CDR3 is built from 14 residues. The ends were cut back, 4 bases at V and 2 bases at J, with 9 bases in the middle. CDR1 SQVTM and CDR2 ANQGSEA come from the germline V gene. CDR3 amino acids: CSVVEGAGANVLTF. CDR3 bases: TGCAGCGTTGTGGAGGGAGCTGGGGCCAACGTCCTGACTTTC.

This clonotype is a singleton in its sample. The germline gene is not matched at one end of the junction; a read error may be the cause. The rearrangement uses TRBV4-1 and TRBJ1-2; no clear D gene. Germline CDR1 and CDR2: MGHRA and YSYEKL. There are 14 residues in the CDR3. The CDR3 loop reads CASGQVGVFGGYTF. The CDR3 DNA follows: TGCGCCAGCGGCCAAGTTGGGGTTTTTGGGGGCTACACCTTC.

This clonotype has a count of ten or more. The V call is TRBV28, the J call TRBJ2-7; D is unclear. Trimming took 3 bases from V and 7 from J, leaving 4 bases between them. The germline gives CDR1 MDHEN, CDR2 SYDVKM. This CDR3 is 10 amino acids long. The CDR3: CASSFREQYF. The CDR3 coding sequence is TGTGCCAGCAGTTTTAGGGAGCAGTACTTC.

This clonotype was counted at least ten times. This rearrangement joins TRBV24-1 to TRBJ2-1; 8 positions agree with TRBD1. Trimming cost V 0 bases and J 5 bases; bases outside gene matches: 2. The V gene's germline CDR1 is KGHDR and CDR2 SFDVKD. This CDR3 is built from 15 residues. CDR3 residues: CATSDLGQGNNEQFF. The DNA of the CDR3 is TGTGCCACCAGTGATTTGGGACAGGGCAACAATGAGCAGTTCTTC.

Only a few counts were recorded for this clonotype. The chain links TRBV6-1 to TRBJ2-7; D may be TRBD2 (6 bases). The CDR3 is 13 amino acids. Germline CDR1 is MNHNS and CDR2 is SASEGT. The V and J ends lost 8 bases and 6 bases respectively, with 17 bases between them. The DNA for the CDR3 is TGTGCCAGCGCAGGGAGGTTGCAAAGCGAGCAGTACTTC. Protein sequence: CASAGRLQSEQYF.

This clonotype appeared many times. The gene calls are TRBV7-6 and TRBJ1-5; no definite D call. Germline lookup yields CDR1 SGHVS and CDR2 FNYEAQ. The CDR3 has 12 amino acids. The V end lost 2 bases, the J end lost 4 bases, and 3 bases lay between the germline ends. DNA for the CDR3: TGTGCCAGCAGCTTAATAAATCAGCCCCAGCATTTT. Translating it yields CASSLINQPQHF.

This clonotype was recorded at least ten times. This rearrangement joins TRBV6-1 to TRBJ1-2; TRBD1 matches at 9 bases. Per the germline V gene, CDR1 is MNHNS and CDR2 is SASEGT. This CDR3 region has 15 residues. The trim removed 5 bases at V and 6 bases at J, leaving 10 bases unmatched. The CDR3 DNA is TGTGCCAGCAGTCGCGACCGAGGACAGGGGAATGGCTACACCTTC. It encodes CASSRDRGQGNGYTF.

This clonotype occurred many times. V gene TRBV7-2 combines with J gene TRBJ2-5; no definite D call. Deletions cut 5 bases from V and 5 bases from J, with 15 bases between. Germline V lookup: CDR1 SGHTA, CDR2 FQGNSA. This CDR3 comprises 14 residues. This CDR3 reads CASSPDNLRETQYF. The DNA of the CDR3 is TGTGCCAGCAGCCCCGACAATCTAAGGGAGACCCAGTACTTC.

The rearrangement uses TRBV29-1 and TRBJ2-2; 7 nucleotides agree with TRBD1. The CDR3 runs to 13 residues. Unmatched junction bases numbered 4, after V lost 5 bases and J lost 4 bases. The germline V gene encodes CDR1 SQVTM and CDR2 ANQGSEA. The CDR3 DNA sequence: TGCAGCGTTACCGACAGGGCCACCGGGGAGCTGTTTTTT. This encodes CSVTDRATGELFF.

This clonotype occurred many times. The gene calls are TRBV7-9 and TRBJ2-7, with no clear D. Germline V CDR1 and CDR2: SEHNR, FQNEAQ (reference sequence). Trimming pared 4 bases from V and 2 bases from J, leaving 15 bases between. CDR3 length: 15 residues. CDR3 nucleotide sequence: TGTGCCAGCAGCTCAAGTTGGGTCGACGCCTACGAGCAGTACTTC. It translates to CASSSSWVDAYEQYF.

This clonotype was counted many times. The chain is built from TRBV6-2 or TRBV6-3 and TRBJ2-7, with D possibly being TRBD1 (6 bases). Germline V CDR1 and CDR2: MNHEY, SVGEGT. The V end was cut by 7 bases, the J end by 5 bases, with 15 bases between. There are 13 residues in the CDR3. In DNA, the CDR3 is TGTGCCAGCAAAGATACAGGGTCCGACGAGCAGTACTTC. Protein product: CASKDTGSDEQYF.

Worth noting for this clonotype: At one end the junction does not follow the germline gene, possibly because of a read error. The rearrangement uses TRBV10-3 and TRBJ2-7; 9 nucleotides line up with TRBD2. This CDR3 has 15 residues. Germline CDR1 reads ENHRY; CDR2 reads SYGVKD. The CDR3 sequence: CAIRSDSGSRYEQCF. CDR3 sequence (DNA): TGTGCCATCAGATCTGATAGCGGGAGTAGGTACGAGCAGTGCTTC.

V is TRBV6-1 and J is TRBJ2-1; TRBD2 might be the D (6 bases). The V end was cut by 10 bases, the J end by 9 bases, with 25 bases between. The CDR3 has 15 amino acids. Germline loops: CDR1 MNHNS, CDR2 SASEGT. The CDR3 bases are TGTGCCACCAAGGGATACGGGAGTATTATGATTGAGCAGTTCTTC. Translating it yields CATKGYGSIMIEQFF.

This clonotype was detected ten times or more. This CDR3 reads CASSEDRLTGELFF. CDR3 sequence (DNA): TGTGCCAGCAGTGAGGACAGATTAACCGGGGAGCTGTTTTTT. The chain is built from TRBV2 and TRBJ2-2, with D possibly matching TRBD1 (6 bases). Trimming removed 3 bases from V and 5 bases from J, with 10 bases in between. Germline assignment: CDR1 SNHLY and CDR2 FYNNEI. The CDR3 contains 14 residues.

This clonotype was seen repeatedly, ten times or more. V gene TRBV6-2 or TRBV6-3 combines with J gene TRBJ1-2, with D perhaps TRBD1 (6 bases). This CDR3 spans 16 amino acids. V lost 6 bases and J 4 bases, leaving 21 bases between the germline ends. CDR1 and CDR2 (germline): MNHEY, SVGEGT. CDR3 amino acids: CASRRNSPGQLYGYTF. In nucleotides, the CDR3 is TGTGCCAGCAGACGCAATTCCCCGGGACAACTCTATGGCTACACCTTC.

The gene calls are TRBV9 and TRBJ2-7, with 7 bases identical to TRBD2. Per the germline V gene, CDR1 is SGDLS and CDR2 is YYNGEE. Trimming removed 0 bases from V and 3 bases from J; junction bases left unmatched: 9. CDR3 length: 16 amino acids. The CDR3 sequence is CASSVEPGGLFYEQYF. In nucleotides, the CDR3 is TGTGCCAGCAGCGTAGAACCGGGAGGACTATTCTACGAGCAGTACTTC.

The chain links TRBV7-6 to TRBJ1-2; a possible D gene is TRBD1 (6 bases). The germline CDR1 and CDR2 sequences are SGHVS and FNYEAQ. The V end was cut by 3 bases, the J end by 3 bases, with 11 bases between. The length of the CDR3 is 14 residues. CDR3 DNA sequence: TGTGCCAGCAGCTTCTCAGAGGGGGACTATGGCTACACCTTC. Its translation: CASSFSEGDYGYTF.

This clonotype turned up a few times. The rearrangement joins TRBV19 to TRBJ2-7; a possible D gene is TRBD1 (6 bases). Trimming left V 4 bases short and J 3 bases short, with 10 bases between. Germline loops: CDR1 LNHDA, CDR2 SQIVND (reference sequence). The CDR3 extends over 13 amino acids. This chain's CDR3 is CASSSRDNYEQYF. The DNA of the CDR3 is TGTGCCAGTAGTAGCCGGGACAACTACGAGCAGTACTTC.

This chain connects TRBV5-8 to TRBJ2-3, with a possible D match to TRBD1 (5 bases). With 2 bases removed from V and 1 base from J, the gap between germline ends came to 11 bases. The CDR3 extends over 15 amino acids. Germline CDR1 and CDR2: SGHTS and YDEGEE. This CDR3 is CASSLGAARTDTQYF. The DNA of the CDR3 is TGTGCCAGCAGCTTAGGGGCAGCCCGCACAGATACGCAGTATTTT. Combining the CDR3 with reference TRBV5-8 and TRBJ2-3 gives the whole variable domain EAGVTQSPTHLIKTRGQQATLRCSPISGHTSVYWYQQALGLGLQFLLWYDEGEERNRGNFPPRFSGRQFPNYSSELNVNALELEDSALYLCASSLGAARTDTQYFGPGTRLTVL.

The chain uses TRBV28 and TRBJ2-1; no firm D call. Trimming shortened V by 7 bases and J by 8 bases, and 18 bases separated the two germline ends. The CDR3 loop spans 14 amino acids. Germline-derived CDR1 and CDR2 are MDHEN and SYDVKM. The CDR3 region has the DNA TGTGCCAGCATTACCCCGTCGCGCCCTGATGAGCAGTTCTTC. Protein sequence: CASITPSRPDEQFF.

This clonotype appeared a few times. In DNA form, the CDR3 reads TGTGCCACCAGCAGAGATTGGGGGGGTACGCAGTATTTT. Amino acid sequence: CATSRDWGGTQYF. This chain uses TRBV15 with TRBJ2-3, with 7 nucleotides matching TRBD2. This CDR3 spans 13 amino acids. With V trimmed by 0 bases and J by 8 bases, 2 bases remained unmatched. Germline V gives CDR1 LNHNV, CDR2 YYDKDF (reference sequence).

The chain uses TRBV10-2 and TRBJ2-7; 8 positions agree with TRBD2. Trimming cost V 10 bases and J 4 bases; bases outside gene matches: 6. The CDR3 spans 12 residues. From germline, CDR1 is WSHSY and CDR2 SAAADI. The CDR3 is CATAGGHYEQYF. As DNA, the CDR3 is TGCGCCACTGCGGGGGGCCATTACGAGCAGTACTTC.